Listed here are 26 T cell receptor beta chains from one sample, sequenced in a study of early T cells in non-severe SARS-CoV-2 infection. TCRdb passed the 5' RACE reads through MiXCR, listing each CDR3 protein once. The data contain fewer than 120,000 distinct CDR3 sequences, 10% to 15% of them singletons. The sequenced sample was whole blood, obtained at baseline. These TCRs come from an adult who was a healthcare worker with PCR-confirmed SARS-CoV-2 infection or an uninfected control (not recorded which).

This clonotype was detected only a few times. The chain has TRBV7-8 and TRBJ2-5; perhaps TRBD2 as D (6 bases). Trimming cost V 1 base and J 0 bases, with 12 bases left between them. Germline V CDR1 and CDR2: SGHVS, FQNEAQ. This CDR3 is 16 amino acids long. This CDR3 reads CASSLGGSGNQETQYF. The CDR3 DNA follows: TGTGCCAGCAGCTTAGGTGGTAGCGGTAACCAAGAGACCCAGTACTTC.

This chain joins TRBV2 and TRBJ2-5, with D perhaps TRBD1 (6 bases). This CDR3 is built from 11 residues. Looked up from germline, CDR1 is SNHLY and CDR2 is FYNNEI. V shed 1 base and J shed 9 bases, with 6 bases lying between them. The CDR3 loop is CASSEEGAQYF. CDR3 DNA: TGTGCCAGCAGTGAAGAGGGGGCCCAGTACTTC. The entire variable domain, with the rest obtained from reference TRBV2 and TRBJ2-5, is as follows: EPEVTQTPSHQVTQMGQEVILRCVPISNHLYFYWYRQILGQKVEFLVSFYNNEISEKSEIFDDQFSVERPDGSNFTLKIRSTKLEDSAMYFCASSEEGAQYFGPGTRLLVL.

This clonotype has ten or more counts. V usage is TRBV19 and J usage is TRBJ2-3; tentative D call: TRBD1 (6 bases). Germline CDR1 reads LNHDA; CDR2 reads SQIVND (reference sequence). V lost 3 bases and J lost 2, with 9 bases in between. The CDR3 is made up of 14 amino acids. The CDR3 coding sequence is TGTGCCAGTAGTATCGGGACATCCACAGATACGCAGTATTTT. Protein sequence: CASSIGTSTDTQYF.

V gene TRBV28 combines with J gene TRBJ2-7, with 7 bases aligning to TRBD2. CDR1 is MDHEN, CDR2 SYDVKM, per germline. J gave up 3 bases and V 5 bases, and 10 bases lay outside the gene matches. This CDR3 spans 15 amino acids. CDR3 sequence reads: CASSPGASGNYEQYF. DNA for the CDR3: TGTGCCAGCAGTCCCGGGGCTAGCGGAAACTACGAGCAGTACTTC.

In its sample, this clonotype was seen a few times. The chain combines TRBV2 with TRBJ2-3, with D possibly being TRBD1 (7 bases). V lost 7 bases and J 0 bases, leaving 11 bases between the germline ends. CDR3 length equals 14 residues. Germline CDR1 is SNHLY and CDR2 is FYNNEI. CDR3 loop: CASKTGTSTDTQYF. CDR3 nucleotide sequence: TGTGCCAGCAAGACAGGGACTAGCACAGATACGCAGTATTTT.

This clonotype occurred many times. The chain couples TRBV12-3 or TRBV12-4 to TRBJ2-4; 11 nucleotides align to TRBD2. The CDR3 contains 14 residues. V shed 5 bases and J 6 bases; nucleotides not matched to a gene: 3. The chain's CDR3 is CASSPSGGRNIQYF. The CDR3 region has the DNA TGTGCCAGCAGTCCTAGCGGGGGGAGAAACATTCAGTACTTC.

This clonotype was seen a single time. The rearrangement joins TRBV7-3 to TRBJ1-1, with unresolved D. The germline CDR1 and CDR2 sequences are SGHTA and FQGTGA. The CDR3 runs 14 residues. Trimming stripped 5 bases from V and 3 bases from J, with 13 bases between. The CDR3: CASSPDVKDTEAFF. DNA of the CDR3: TGTGCCAGCAGCCCAGACGTTAAGGACACTGAAGCTTTCTTT.

The J gene is TRBJ2-1, the V gene TRBV19; D is unresolved. Trimming left V 1 base short and J 0 bases short, with 7 bases between. This CDR3 is 15 amino acids long. Germline V gene data show CDR1 as LNHDA and CDR2 as SQIVND (reference sequence). Here the CDR3 DNA reads TGTGCCAGTAGTATAGTCTCCCGCTCCTACAATGAGCAGTTCTTC. This sequence encodes CASSIVSRSYNEQFF.

This chain links TRBV7-9 with TRBJ1-2, with D perhaps TRBD1 (6 bases). The CDR3 covers 16 residues. The germline gives CDR1 SEHNR, CDR2 FQNEAQ (reference sequence). The V gene lost 5 bases and the J gene lost 4 bases, with 20 bases spanning the gap. DNA of the CDR3: TGTGCCAGCAGCCCCGGGACAAGGGGACCGATCTATGGCTACACCTTC. As protein: CASSPGTRGPIYGYTF.

The chain combines TRBV6-5 with TRBJ1-2, with TRBD1 identical over 8 bases. The CDR3 sequence is 14 residues long. Looked up from germline, CDR1 is MNHEY and CDR2 is SVGAGI. Trimming at V came to 5 bases and at J to 11 bases, leaving 13 bases not matched to a gene. DNA of the CDR3: TGTGCCAGCAGTCCCGGGACAGGCCCTTTGGGGTACACCTTC. Translation gives CASSPGTGPLGYTF.

This rearrangement joins TRBV2 to TRBJ1-1; TRBD1 might be the D (5 bases). V shed 6 bases and J shed 0 bases, with 14 bases lying between them. The CDR3 runs 15 residues. Germline V gives CDR1 SNHLY, CDR2 FYNNEI. The CDR3 DNA sequence: TGTGCCAGCAGGTTTTCTGGGGCGGTGAACACTGAAGCTTTCTTT. It yields the protein CASRFSGAVNTEAFF.

This clonotype occurred a few times. The V gene is TRBV7-9, the J gene TRBJ1-1, with D uncertain. V was trimmed by 4 bases and J by 0 bases, leaving 15 bases between them. Germline CDR1 is SEHNR and CDR2 is FQNEAQ (reference sequence). This CDR3 is 16 amino acids long. The CDR3 DNA is TGTGCCAGCAGCTCTACAGAGTGGCGGGTGAACACTGAAGCTTTCTTT. Protein: CASSSTEWRVNTEAFF.

V and J are TRBV5-1 and TRBJ1-4; no reliable D call. Germline V gives CDR1 SGHRS, CDR2 YFSETQ. The CDR3 contains 14 residues. Deletions cut 4 bases from V and 0 bases from J, with 7 bases between. The CDR3 loop is CASSVRSTNEKLFF. CDR3 nucleotide sequence: TGCGCCAGCAGCGTGCGTTCAACTAATGAAAAACTGTTTTTT.

This clonotype was seen a handful of times. The chain recombines TRBV29-1 with TRBJ1-1; D remains unclear. Germline lookup yields CDR1 SQVTM and CDR2 ANQGSEA. V gave up 8 bases and J gave up 2 bases, with 18 bases separating them. This CDR3 is 14 amino acids long. In nucleotides, the CDR3 is TGCAGCTACGCTTTCGGGCAAGGAAACACTGAAGCTTTCTTT. As protein: CSYAFGQGNTEAFF.

The genes are TRBV29-1 and TRBJ2-1; possible D gene TRBD2, 6 bases. CDR1 is SQVTM and CDR2 is ANQGSEA in the germline V gene. This CDR3 is 12 amino acids long. V lost 4 bases, J lost 6 bases, and 10 bases lay in between. Here the CDR3 reads CSVVASVNEQFF. For the CDR3, the DNA is TGCAGCGTTGTAGCTAGCGTCAATGAGCAGTTCTTC.

V and J are TRBV7-2 and TRBJ2-7, with 9 bases matching TRBD1. V was pared by 5 bases and J by 6 bases, with 2 bases of the junction left unmatched. Germline loops: CDR1 SGHTA, CDR2 FQGNSA. The CDR3 loop spans 12 amino acids. The CDR3 DNA follows: TGTGCCAGCAGCCGGGACAGGGTCGAGCAGTACTTC. Its protein is CASSRDRVEQYF.

The rearrangement links TRBV5-1 to TRBJ2-3, with 7 bases aligning to TRBD1. Trimming took 4 bases from V and 0 from J; bases not matched to a gene: 2. This CDR3 contains 14 residues. CDR1 is SGHRS, CDR2 YFSETQ, per germline. CDR3 nucleotides: TGCGCCAGCAGCGGGACAGTTAGCACAGATACGCAGTATTTT. It encodes CASSGTVSTDTQYF.

As concerns this clonotype: This may come from a read error, since a much larger clone is one base off. The chain couples TRBV27 to TRBJ2-7, with D tentatively TRBD1 or TRBD2 (5 bases each). The CDR3 is made up of 13 amino acids. Germline V gene data show CDR1 as MNHEY and CDR2 as SMNVEV (reference sequence). The CDR3, as DNA: TGTACCAGCAGTTTATCGCAGGGAGTCGAGCAGTACTTC. Its translation is CTSSLSQGVEQYF.

About this clonotype: Given the absence of the conserved phenylalanine or tryptophan at the CDR3 end, a read error is likely. V gene TRBV7-8 combines with J gene TRBJ1-2; D may be TRBD1 (5 bases). V lost 5 bases and J lost 4, with 14 bases in between. This CDR3 has 14 amino acids. Germline-derived CDR1 and CDR2 are SGHVS and FQNEAQ. The CDR3 region is CASSSRDRPYGYTI. CDR3 DNA sequence: TGTGCCAGCAGCAGCCGGGACCGACCCTATGGCTACACCATC.

This clonotype turned up a few times. The chain couples TRBV4-1 to TRBJ1-1; the D gene is possibly TRBD1 (5 bases). The CDR3 contains 15 residues. V was pared by 1 base and J by 1 base, with 10 bases between. Looked up from germline, CDR1 is MGHRA and CDR2 is YSYEKL. The CDR3 sequence: CASSQGQRWNTEAFF. The CDR3 bases are TGCGCCAGCAGCCAAGGACAGAGATGGAACACTGAAGCTTTCTTT.

This clonotype was found a few times. The chain couples TRBV21-1 to TRBJ2-7; TRBD2 is the table's D call, not checked against the DNA. TRBV21-1 has pseudogene status. This CDR3 is 17 amino acids long. The CDR3, as DNA: TGTGCCAGCAGCAAGGATCGTTACGGGACTAAAACTTACGAGCAGTACTTC. It is translated as CASSKDRYGTKTYEQYF.

J is TRBJ2-1 and V is TRBV29-1; TRBD2 matches at 9 bases. CDR1 SQVTM and CDR2 ANQGSEA come from the germline V gene. The CDR3 is made up of 14 amino acids. V was pared by 4 bases and J by 4 bases, with 5 bases of the junction left unmatched. CDR3 sequence: CSVGALAGYNEQFF. The CDR3 DNA is TGCAGCGTTGGGGCGCTAGCGGGGTACAATGAGCAGTTCTTC.

In this sample, this clonotype turned up a few times. The CDR3 sequence is CASSYGTGNGEQYF. CDR3 in DNA: TGTGCCAGCAGTTACGGGACAGGGAACGGCGAGCAGTACTTC. The rearrangement uses TRBV6-2 or TRBV6-3 and TRBJ2-7; 9 nucleotides match TRBD1. Germline V lookup: CDR1 MNHEY, CDR2 SVGEGT. The junction had 5 bases not matched to a gene; V was cut back by 2 bases and J by 6 bases. This CDR3 is built from 14 residues.

The chain is built from TRBV20-1 and TRBJ2-3; the D gene is possibly TRBD1 (6 bases). There are 15 residues in the CDR3. Deletions cut 0 bases from V and 4 bases from J, with 14 bases between. The germline gives CDR1 DFQATT, CDR2 SNEGSKA (reference sequence). DNA of the CDR3: TGCAGTGCTAGAGATCCGACAGGCTTGGCAGATACGCAGTATTTT. The encoded protein is CSARDPTGLADTQYF.

A few counts support this clonotype. This chain uses TRBV9 with TRBJ1-1; no clear D gene. V was trimmed by 0 bases and J by 0 bases, leaving 9 bases between them. This CDR3 spans 15 amino acids. Looked up from germline, CDR1 is SGDLS and CDR2 is YYNGEE. Here the CDR3 DNA reads TGTGCCAGCAGCGTAGCTGCCTCTTTGAACACTGAAGCTTTCTTT. Amino acids: CASSVAASLNTEAFF.

This chain joins TRBV5-1 and TRBJ2-1; TRBD2 might be the D (6 bases). The CDR3 is 16 amino acids. V shed 4 bases and J shed 4 bases, with 18 bases lying between them. CDR1 SGHRS and CDR2 YFSETQ come from the germline V gene. CDR3 loop: CASSKAGSDYYNEQFF. DNA for the CDR3: TGCGCCAGCAGCAAGGCGGGATCGGATTATTACAATGAGCAGTTCTTC.